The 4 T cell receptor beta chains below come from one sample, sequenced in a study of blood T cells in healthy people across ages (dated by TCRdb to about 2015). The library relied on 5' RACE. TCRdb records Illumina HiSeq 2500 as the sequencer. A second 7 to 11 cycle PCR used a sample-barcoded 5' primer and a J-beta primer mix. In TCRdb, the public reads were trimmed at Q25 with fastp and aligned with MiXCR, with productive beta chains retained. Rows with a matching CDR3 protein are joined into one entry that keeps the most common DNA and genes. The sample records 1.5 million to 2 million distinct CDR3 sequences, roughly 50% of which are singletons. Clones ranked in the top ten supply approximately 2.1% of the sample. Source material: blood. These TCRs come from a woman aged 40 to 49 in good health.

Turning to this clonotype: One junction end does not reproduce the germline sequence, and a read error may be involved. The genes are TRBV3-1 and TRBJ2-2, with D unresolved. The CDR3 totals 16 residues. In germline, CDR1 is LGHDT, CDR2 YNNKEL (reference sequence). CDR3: CANSQLLGTNTGELFF. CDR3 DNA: TGTGCCAACAGCCAACTTTTGGGGACGAACACCGGGGAGCTGTTTTTT.

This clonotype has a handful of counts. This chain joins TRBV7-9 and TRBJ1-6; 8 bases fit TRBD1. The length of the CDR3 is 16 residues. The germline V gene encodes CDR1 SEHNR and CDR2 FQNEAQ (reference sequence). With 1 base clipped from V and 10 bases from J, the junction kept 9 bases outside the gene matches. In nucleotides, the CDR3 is TGTGCCAGCAGCTTAGAGACTGGACAGGGTCGATCACCCCTCCACTTT. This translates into CASSLETGQGRSPLHF.

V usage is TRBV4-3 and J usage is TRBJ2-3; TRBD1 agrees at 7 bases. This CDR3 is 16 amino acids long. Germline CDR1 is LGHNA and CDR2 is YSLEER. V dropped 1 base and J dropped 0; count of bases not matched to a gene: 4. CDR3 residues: CASSQARQGSTDTQYF. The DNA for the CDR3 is TGCGCCAGCAGCCAAGCCCGACAGGGTAGCACAGATACGCAGTATTTT.

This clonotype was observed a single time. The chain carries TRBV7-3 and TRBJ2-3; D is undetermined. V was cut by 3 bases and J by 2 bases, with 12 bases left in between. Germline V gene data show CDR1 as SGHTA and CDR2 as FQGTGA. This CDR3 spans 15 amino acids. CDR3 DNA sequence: TGTGCCAGCAGCTTTATATTGGCCCCCACAGATACGCAGTATTTT. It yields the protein CASSFILAPTDTQYF. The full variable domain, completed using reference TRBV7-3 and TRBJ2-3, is GAGVSQTPSNKVTEKGKYVELRCDPISGHTALYWYRQSLGQGPEFLIYFQGTGAADDSGLPNDRFFAVRPEGSVSTLKIQRTERGDSAVYLCASSFILAPTDTQYFGPGTRLTVL.